This is a list of T cell receptor beta chains from one sample in a study of blood T cells in healthy people across ages. One entry per CDR3 protein results from TCRdb running MiXCR on the 5' RACE reads. The table records more than 600,000 distinct CDR3 sequences, roughly 25% of them present only once. The data also belong to a second study, concerning T cells of mothers and their children.

The sample comprised blood. The receptor set was obtained from a boy aged 5-17 years in good health. The CDR3 runs from the conserved cysteine through the conserved F or W. The D gene is left open where the match is weak. Clone size is given for some rows only: seen once, a few or many times, or a class if the clone is expanded.

d_call,j_call,v_call,clone_size,cdr3_nt,cdr3_aa
NA,TRBJ2-5,TRBV28,NA,TGTGCCAGCAGTTTCCTCCTTGTCAACGCTGACGGGACCCAGTACTTC,CASSFLLVNADGTQYF
TRBD1,TRBJ2-2,TRBV5-1,NA,TGCGCCAGCACCTCCTCGCCGGGACAGGGAAACACCGGGGAGCTGTTTTTT,CASTSSPGQGNTGELFF
NA,TRBJ2-2,TRBV28,NA,TGTGCCAGCAGTTTAGCCCGACTAGTGAGGGGCGGGGAGCTGTTTTTT,CASSLARLVRGGELFF
TRBD2,TRBJ2-3,TRBV7-3,many,TGTGCCAGCACCCCGACTAGCTCTCGCACAGATACGCAGTATTTT,CASTPTSSRTDTQYF
NA,TRBJ2-7,TRBV14,few,TGTGCCAGCAGCCTGGGATCGCGCCACGAGCAGTACTTC,CASSLGSRHEQYF
NA,TRBJ2-7,TRBV7-9,NA,TGTGCCAGCAGCTCCGGGGAGAGATCCTACGAGCAGTACTTC,CASSSGERSYEQYF
NA,TRBJ2-2,TRBV19,few,TGTGCCAGTAGTACCCCGCCTGGGACCGGGGAGCTGTTTTTT,CASSTPPGTGELFF
TRBD2,TRBJ2-7,TRBV20-1,few,TGCAGTGCTAGAGGGGTTACTAGCGCCTCCTACGAGCAGTACTTC,CSARGVTSASYEQYF
NA,TRBJ1-6,TRBV27,few,TGTGCCAGCAGTACTACAGGGCTGAATTCACCCCTCCACTTT,CASSTTGLNSPLHF
TRBD2,TRBJ2-7,TRBV6-1,once,TGTGCCAGCAGTGAAATCGCGGGGGGAGTTTACGAGCAGTACTTC,CASSEIAGGVYEQYF
TRBD1,TRBJ2-1,TRBV10-3,NA,TGTGCCACCCGGGGGGGACAGGGGGGTACGAATGAGCAGTTCTTC,CATRGGQGGTNEQFF
NA,TRBJ2-7,TRBV7-9,NA,TGTGCCAGCAGCTTCTACGGTGGGTCGAACTACGAGCAGTACTTC,CASSFYGGSNYEQYF